The 2 T cell receptor beta chains reported below all come from one sample, sequenced in a study of T cells in tuberculosis (dated by TCRdb to about 2018). Libraries were built with the immunoSEQ multiplex PCR assay. TCRdb retrieved this table from immuneACCESS and kept in-frame rearrangements only. Not all clones are present; in checked studies, unresolved V genes account for under half, and no reason is known for the remainder. For this sample there are 30,000 to 45,000 clones; 94% appear just once. Of the sample, about an eighth falls within the top ten clones. The sample comprised PBMCs. Source of these receptors: a donor between 10 and 29 years old with latent tuberculosis or without tuberculosis infection. Some clones in this sample may be carry-over from other donors' samples.

This CDR3 reads CASSTGNQPQHF. DNA for the CDR3: TGTGCCAGCAGTACCGGGAATCAGCCCCAGCATTTT. V usage is TRBV6-5 and J usage is TRBJ1-5; D is undetermined. The ends were cut back, 5 bases at V and 4 bases at J, with 6 bases in the middle. The CDR3 extends over 12 amino acids. The germline V gene has CDR1 MNHEY and CDR2 SVGAGI.

The genes are TRBV27 and TRBJ1-1; possible D gene TRBD1, 6 bases. CDR3 length: 14 residues. The V gene's germline CDR1 is MNHEY and CDR2 SMNVEV (reference sequence). The V end lost 5 bases, the J end lost 7 bases, and 17 bases lay between the germline ends. CDR3 DNA sequence: TGTGCCAGCAGTCCCCGGGACACAAGGCTTGAAGCTTTCTTT. Protein: CASSPRDTRLEAFF.